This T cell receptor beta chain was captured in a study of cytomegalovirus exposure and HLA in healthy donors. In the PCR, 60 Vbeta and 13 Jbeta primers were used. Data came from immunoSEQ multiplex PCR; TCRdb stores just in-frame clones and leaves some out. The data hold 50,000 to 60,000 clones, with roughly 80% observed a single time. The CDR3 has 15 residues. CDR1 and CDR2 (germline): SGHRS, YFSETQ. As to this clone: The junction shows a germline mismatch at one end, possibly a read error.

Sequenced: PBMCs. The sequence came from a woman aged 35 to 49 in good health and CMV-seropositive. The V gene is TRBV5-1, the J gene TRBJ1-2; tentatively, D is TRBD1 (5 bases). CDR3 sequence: CASSPTVGRGYGYTF. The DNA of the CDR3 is TGCGCCAGCAGCCCAACGGTGGGGAGGGGCTATGGCTACACTTTC.